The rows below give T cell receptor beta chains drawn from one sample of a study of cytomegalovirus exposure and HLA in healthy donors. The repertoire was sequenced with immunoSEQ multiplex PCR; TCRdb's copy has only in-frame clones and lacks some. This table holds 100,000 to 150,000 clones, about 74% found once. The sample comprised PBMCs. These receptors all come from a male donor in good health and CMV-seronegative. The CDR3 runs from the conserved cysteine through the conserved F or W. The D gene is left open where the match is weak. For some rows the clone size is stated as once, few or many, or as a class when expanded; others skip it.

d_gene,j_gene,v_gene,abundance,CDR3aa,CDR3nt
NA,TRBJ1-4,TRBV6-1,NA,CASSEDLGSNEKLFF,TGTGCCAGCAGTGAAGATCTGGGCTCTAATGAAAAACTGTTTTTT
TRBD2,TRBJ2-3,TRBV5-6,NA,CASSPERAGGPDTQYF,TGTGCCAGCAGCCCGGAGAGGGCGGGAGGGCCAGATACGCAGTATTTT
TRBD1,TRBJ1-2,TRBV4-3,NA,CASKPRMDRADGYTF,TGCGCCAGCAAACCGAGAATGGACAGGGCGGATGGCTACACCTTC
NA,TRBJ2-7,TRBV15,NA,CATSEELIPYEQYF,TGTGCCACCAGCGAAGAACTTATCCCCTACGAGCAGTACTTC
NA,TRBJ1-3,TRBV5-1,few,CASRPGGSGNTIYF,TGCGCCAGCAGGCCCGGGGGCTCTGGAAACACCATATATTTT
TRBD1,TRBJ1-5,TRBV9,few,CASSVGTGGHQPQHF,TGTGCCAGCAGCGTAGGGACAGGGGGCCATCAGCCCCAGCATTTT
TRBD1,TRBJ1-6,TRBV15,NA,CATSRPTGDPSLHF,TGTGCCACCAGCAGGCCGACAGGGGATCCCTCCCTCCACTTT
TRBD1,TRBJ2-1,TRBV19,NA,CASSSASTGNEQFF,TGTGCCAGTAGTTCGGCATCGACAGGGAATGAGCAGTTCTTC
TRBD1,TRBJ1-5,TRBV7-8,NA,CASSLVRTGLGNQPQHF,TGTGCCAGCAGCTTAGTTCGGACAGGGCTTGGGAATCAGCCCCAGCATTTT
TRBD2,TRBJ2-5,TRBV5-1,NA,CASSLKPGTTLQETQYF,TGCGCCAGCAGCCTGAAACCCGGGACTACCCTACAAGAGACCCAGTACTTC
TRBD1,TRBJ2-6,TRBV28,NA,CASKKGATGGANVLTF,TGTGCCAGCAAAAAGGGGGCGACGGGTGGGGCCAACGTCCTGACTTTC
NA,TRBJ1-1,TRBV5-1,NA,CASSLGQYANTEAFF,TGCGCCAGCAGCTTGGGGCAATACGCGAACACTGAAGCTTTCTTT
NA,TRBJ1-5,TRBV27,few,CASSKTPGRAPQPQHF,TGTGCCAGCAGCAAAACCCCGGGGAGAGCCCCTCAGCCCCAGCATTTT
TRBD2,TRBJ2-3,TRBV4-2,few,CASSQTSGATDTQYF,TGTGCCAGCAGCCAGACTAGCGGGGCCACAGATACGCAGTATTTT
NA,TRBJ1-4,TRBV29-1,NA,CSVEQGNEKLFF,TGCAGCGTTGAACAGGGAAATGAAAAACTGTTTTTT